The sequence of this T cell receptor beta chain was determined in a study of T-cell reconstitution after alpha-beta-depleted transplantation in children. Library preparation (for TCRbeta) was performed with unique molecular identifiers. TCRdb recomputed calls from the PCR reads with MiXCR, one row per CDR3 protein. The sample consists of about 640,000 distinct CDR3 sequences, 15% to 20% of them appearing once. Germline values: CDR1 DFQATT, CDR2 SNEGSKA (reference sequence). The CDR3 loop spans 15 amino acids. V lost 3 bases and J lost 5, with 17 bases in between. This clonotype has a count of ten or more.

The TCR sequence derives from a human donor who donated a stem cell graft to a child with acute myeloid leukemia. The V call is TRBV20-1, the J call TRBJ2-1, with TRBD2 as a possible D gene (6 bases). Sequencing was performed on PBMCs from the stem cell graft donor, taken from the stem cell graft. The CDR3 DNA reads as TGCAGTGCTAGGGGAGGCGGTGGGGGTCACAATGAGCAGTTCTTC. Translation gives CSARGGGGGHNEQFF.